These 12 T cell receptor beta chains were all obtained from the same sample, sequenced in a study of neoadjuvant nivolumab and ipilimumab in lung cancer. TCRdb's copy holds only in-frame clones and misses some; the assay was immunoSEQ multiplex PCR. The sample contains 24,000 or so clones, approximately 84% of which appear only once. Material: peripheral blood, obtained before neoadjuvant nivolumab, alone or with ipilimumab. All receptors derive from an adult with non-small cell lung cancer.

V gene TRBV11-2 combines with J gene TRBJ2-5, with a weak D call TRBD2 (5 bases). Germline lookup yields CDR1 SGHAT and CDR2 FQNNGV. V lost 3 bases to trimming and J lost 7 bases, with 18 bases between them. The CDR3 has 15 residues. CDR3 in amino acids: CASSFGLNSGGTQYF. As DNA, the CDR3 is TGTGCCAGCAGCTTCGGATTAAACAGCGGCGGGACCCAGTACTTC.

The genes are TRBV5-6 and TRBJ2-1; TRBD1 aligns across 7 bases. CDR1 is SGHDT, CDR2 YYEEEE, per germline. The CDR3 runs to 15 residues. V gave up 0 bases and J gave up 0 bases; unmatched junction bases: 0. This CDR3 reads CASSLGQGSYNEQFF. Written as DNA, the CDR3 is TGTGCCAGCAGCTTGGGACAGGGCTCCTACAATGAGCAGTTCTTC.

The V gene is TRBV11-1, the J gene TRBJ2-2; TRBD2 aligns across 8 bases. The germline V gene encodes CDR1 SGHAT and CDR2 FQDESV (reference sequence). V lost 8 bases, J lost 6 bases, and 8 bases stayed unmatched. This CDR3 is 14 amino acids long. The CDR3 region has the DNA TGTGCCAGCCGCCCTGCGGGGGGTGCCGGGGAGCTGTTTTTT. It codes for CASRPAGGAGELFF.

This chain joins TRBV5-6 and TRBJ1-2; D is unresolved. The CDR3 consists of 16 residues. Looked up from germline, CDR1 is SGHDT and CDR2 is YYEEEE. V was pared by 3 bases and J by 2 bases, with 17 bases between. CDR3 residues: CASSSLIGVRNYGYTF. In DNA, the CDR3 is TGTGCCAGCAGCTCTCTCATTGGGGTCCGGAACTATGGCTACACCTTC.

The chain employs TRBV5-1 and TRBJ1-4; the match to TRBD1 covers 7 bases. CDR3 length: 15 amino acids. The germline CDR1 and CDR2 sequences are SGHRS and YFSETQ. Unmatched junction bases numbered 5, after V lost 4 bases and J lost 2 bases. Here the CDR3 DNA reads TGCGCCAGCAGCCCCTCGACAGGGACTAATGAAAAACTGTTTTTT. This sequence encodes CASSPSTGTNEKLFF.

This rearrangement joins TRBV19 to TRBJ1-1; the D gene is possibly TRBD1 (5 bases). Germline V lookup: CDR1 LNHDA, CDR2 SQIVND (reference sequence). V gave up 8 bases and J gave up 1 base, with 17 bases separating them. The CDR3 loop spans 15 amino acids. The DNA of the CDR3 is TGTGCCAGTCGAACCGGGACGGAGTGGAACACTGAAGCTTTCTTT. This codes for CASRTGTEWNTEAFF.

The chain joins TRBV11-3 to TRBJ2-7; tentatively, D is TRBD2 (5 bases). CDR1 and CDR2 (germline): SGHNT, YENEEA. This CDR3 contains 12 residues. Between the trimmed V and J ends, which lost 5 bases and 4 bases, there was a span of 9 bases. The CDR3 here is CASSRRSYEQYF. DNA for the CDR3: TGTGCCAGCAGCCGGAGGAGTTACGAGCAGTACTTC.

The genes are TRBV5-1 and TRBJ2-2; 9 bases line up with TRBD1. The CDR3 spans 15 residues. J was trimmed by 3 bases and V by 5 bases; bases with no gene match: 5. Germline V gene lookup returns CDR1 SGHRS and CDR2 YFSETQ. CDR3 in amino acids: CASSVDRGDTGELFF. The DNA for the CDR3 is TGCGCCAGCAGTGTGGACAGGGGTGACACCGGGGAGCTGTTTTTT.

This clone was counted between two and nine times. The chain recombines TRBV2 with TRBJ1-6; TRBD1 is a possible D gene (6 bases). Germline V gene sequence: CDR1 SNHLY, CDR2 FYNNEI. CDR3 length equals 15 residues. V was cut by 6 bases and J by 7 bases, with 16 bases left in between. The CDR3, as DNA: TGTGCCAGCAGGGCAAGGGGGTCAACCAATTCACCCCTCCACTTT. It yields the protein CASRARGSTNSPLHF.

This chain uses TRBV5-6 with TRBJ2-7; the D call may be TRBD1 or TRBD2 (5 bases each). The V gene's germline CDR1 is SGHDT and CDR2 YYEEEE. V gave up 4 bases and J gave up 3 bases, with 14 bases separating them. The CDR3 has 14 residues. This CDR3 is CASSPIGADYEQYF. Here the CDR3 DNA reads TGTGCCAGCAGCCCCATCGGGGCAGACTACGAGCAGTACTTC.

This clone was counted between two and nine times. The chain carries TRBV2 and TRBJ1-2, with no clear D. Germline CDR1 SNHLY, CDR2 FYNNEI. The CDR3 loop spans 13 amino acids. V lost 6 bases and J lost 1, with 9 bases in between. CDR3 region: CASRLTVNYGYTF. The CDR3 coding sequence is TGTGCCAGCAGATTGACCGTTAACTATGGCTACACCTTC.

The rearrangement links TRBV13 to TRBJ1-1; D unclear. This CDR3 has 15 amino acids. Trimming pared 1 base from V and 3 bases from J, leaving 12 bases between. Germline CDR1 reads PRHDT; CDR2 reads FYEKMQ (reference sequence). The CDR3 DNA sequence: TGTGCCAGCAGCTTAGAAGTGGGTATCGACACTGAAGCTTTCTTT. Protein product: CASSLEVGIDTEAFF.